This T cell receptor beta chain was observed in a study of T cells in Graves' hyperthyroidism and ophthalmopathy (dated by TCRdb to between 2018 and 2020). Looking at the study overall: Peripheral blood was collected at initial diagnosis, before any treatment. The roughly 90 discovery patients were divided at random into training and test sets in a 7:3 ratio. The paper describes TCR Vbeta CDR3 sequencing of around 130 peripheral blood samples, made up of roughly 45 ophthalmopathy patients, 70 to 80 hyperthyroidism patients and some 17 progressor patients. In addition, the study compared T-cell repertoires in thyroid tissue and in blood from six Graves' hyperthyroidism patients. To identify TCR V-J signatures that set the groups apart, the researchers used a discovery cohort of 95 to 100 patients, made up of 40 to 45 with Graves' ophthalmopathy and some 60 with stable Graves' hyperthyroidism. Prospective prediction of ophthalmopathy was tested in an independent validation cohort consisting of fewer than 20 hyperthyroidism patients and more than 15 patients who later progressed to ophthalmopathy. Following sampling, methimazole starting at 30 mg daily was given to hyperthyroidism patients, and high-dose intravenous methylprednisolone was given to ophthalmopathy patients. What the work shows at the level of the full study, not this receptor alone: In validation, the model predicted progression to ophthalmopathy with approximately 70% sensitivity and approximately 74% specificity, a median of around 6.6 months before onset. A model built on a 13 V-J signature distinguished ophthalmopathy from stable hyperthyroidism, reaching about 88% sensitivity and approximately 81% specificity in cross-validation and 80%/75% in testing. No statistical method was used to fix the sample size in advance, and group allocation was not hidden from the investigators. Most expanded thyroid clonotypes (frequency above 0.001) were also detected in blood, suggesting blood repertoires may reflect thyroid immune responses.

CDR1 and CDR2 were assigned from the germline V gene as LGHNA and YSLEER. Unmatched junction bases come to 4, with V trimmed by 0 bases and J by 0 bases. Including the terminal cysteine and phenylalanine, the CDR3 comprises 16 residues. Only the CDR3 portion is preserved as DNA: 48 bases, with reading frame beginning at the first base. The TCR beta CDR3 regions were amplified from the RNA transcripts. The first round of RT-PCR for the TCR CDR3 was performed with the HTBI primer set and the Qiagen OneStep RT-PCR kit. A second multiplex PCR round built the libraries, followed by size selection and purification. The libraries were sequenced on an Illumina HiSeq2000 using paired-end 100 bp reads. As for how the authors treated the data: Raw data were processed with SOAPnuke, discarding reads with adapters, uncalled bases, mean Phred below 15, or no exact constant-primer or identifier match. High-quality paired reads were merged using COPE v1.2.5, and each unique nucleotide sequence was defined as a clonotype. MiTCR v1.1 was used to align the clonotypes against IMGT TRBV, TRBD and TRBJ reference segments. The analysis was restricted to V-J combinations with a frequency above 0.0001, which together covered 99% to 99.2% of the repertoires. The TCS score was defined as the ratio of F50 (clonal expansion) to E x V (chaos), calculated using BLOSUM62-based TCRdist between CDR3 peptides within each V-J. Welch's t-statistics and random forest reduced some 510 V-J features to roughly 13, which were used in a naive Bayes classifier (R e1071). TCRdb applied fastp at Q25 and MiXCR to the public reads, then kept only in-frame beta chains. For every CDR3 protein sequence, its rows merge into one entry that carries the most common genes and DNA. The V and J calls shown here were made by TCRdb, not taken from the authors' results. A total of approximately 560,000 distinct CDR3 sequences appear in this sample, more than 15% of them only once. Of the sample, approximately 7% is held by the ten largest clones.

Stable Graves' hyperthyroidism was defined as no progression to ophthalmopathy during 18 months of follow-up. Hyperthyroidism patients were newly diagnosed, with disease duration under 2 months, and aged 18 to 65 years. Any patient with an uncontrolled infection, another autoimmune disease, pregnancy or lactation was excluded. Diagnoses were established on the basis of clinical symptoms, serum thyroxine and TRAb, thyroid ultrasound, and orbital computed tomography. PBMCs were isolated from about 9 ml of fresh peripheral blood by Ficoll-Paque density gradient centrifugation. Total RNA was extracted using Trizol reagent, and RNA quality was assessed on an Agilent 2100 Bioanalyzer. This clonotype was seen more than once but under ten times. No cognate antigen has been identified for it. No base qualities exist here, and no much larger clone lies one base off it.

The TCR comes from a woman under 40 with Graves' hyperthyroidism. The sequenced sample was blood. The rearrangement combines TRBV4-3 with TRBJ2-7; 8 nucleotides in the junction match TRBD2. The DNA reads TGCGCCAGCAGCCAAGATGGGAGCGGGAGCTCCTACGAGCAGTACTTC. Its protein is CASSQDGSGSSYEQYF.